Listed below are T cell receptor beta chains from one sample, sequenced in a study of blood T cell repertoires in COVID-19. Assay used: immunoSEQ multiplex PCR; TCRdb lists only in-frame clones, some missing. The sample includes a few hundred thousand clones, about 82% of them seen just once. Material: peripheral blood. The receptors derive from a human donor in a cohort sampled during active COVID-19. The CDR3 runs from the conserved cysteine through the conserved F or W. The D gene is left open where the match is weak. Some rows have no size entry. The others give once, few or many, or a class for an expanded clone.

abundance,j_gene,len,v_gene,d_gene,CDR3nt,CDR3aa
-,TRBJ2-2,15,TRBV5-4,-,TGTGCCAGCAGCCCCGACAGGATTGACACCGGGGAGCTGTTTTTT,CASSPDRIDTGELFF
-,TRBJ2-4,16,TRBV18,-,TGTGCCAGCTCCCTAGACAGGTCGGGGTCCAAAAACATTCAGTACTTC,CASSLDRSGSKNIQYF
-,TRBJ2-4,15,TRBV27,TRBD1,TGTGCCAGCAGTTTAAAAGGGACAGGGGGCTACATTCAGTACTTC,CASSLKGTGGYIQYF
-,TRBJ1-1,17,TRBV7-9,TRBD1,TGTGCCAGCAGCTACTCGAGAGGACAGGCTATGAACACTGAAGCTTTCTTT,CASSYSRGQAMNTEAFF
-,TRBJ1-1,14,TRBV2,-,TGTGCCAGCACCCCAGACACCGAAAACACTGAAGCTTTCTTT,CASTPDTENTEAFF
-,TRBJ2-3,14,TRBV11-3,-,TGTGCCAGCAGCTTAGGCAGGGGCACAGATACGCAGTATTTT,CASSLGRGTDTQYF
-,TRBJ2-3,13,TRBV7-7,-,TGTGCCAGCAGCATAAGACTGGAAGATACGCAGTATTTT,CASSIRLEDTQYF
-,TRBJ1-1,15,TRBV18,-,TGTGCCAGCTCACCCTTGGACACAGGACGCACTGAAGCTTTCTTT,CASSPLDTGRTEAFF
-,TRBJ1-5,11,TRBV19,-,TGTGCCGGGGGGAGCAATCAGCCCCAGCATTTT,CAGGSNQPQHF
-,TRBJ1-5,15,TRBV19,-,TGTGCCAGTAGTTTAACAGGGAATCTTGGTCAGCCCCAGCATTTT,CASSLTGNLGQPQHF
-,TRBJ2-3,12,TRBV12-2,-,TGTGCAAGTCGCTCCGACAGGGATACGCAGTATTTT,CASRSDRDTQYF
-,TRBJ2-7,15,TRBV13,TRBD2,TGTGCCAGCAGCCCCACCGGGACTAGGGGGTACGAGCAGTACTTC,CASSPTGTRGYEQYF
-,TRBJ2-2,13,TRBV7-8,-,TGTGCCAGCACACCGCCCACTACCGGGGAGCTGTTTTTT,CASTPPTTGELFF
-,TRBJ1-2,15,TRBV2,-,TGTGCCAGCAGTGACTGGAGAGGGCAGAACTATGGCTACACCTTC,CASSDWRGQNYGYTF
-,TRBJ1-2,12,TRBV7-3,-,TGTGCCAGCAGCCGACAGTACTATGGCTACACCTTC,CASSRQYYGYTF
-,TRBJ2-3,15,TRBV10-2,-,TGCGCCAGCAGGAGGGTAGGAGGGATTTCAGATACGCAGTATTTT,CASRRVGGISDTQYF
few,TRBJ1-3,15,TRBV5-8,TRBD1,TGTGCCAGCAGTCCCACAGGGGGCTCTGGAAACACCATATATTTT,CASSPTGGSGNTIYF
-,TRBJ1-1,13,TRBV5-4,-,TGTGCCAGCAGCTTGTCAGTTTCGGGTGAAGCTTTCTTT,CASSLSVSGEAFF
-,TRBJ1-1,17,TRBV9,-,TGTGCCAGCAGCGTATACTCACCGGGGGGCCAGGGAAGGAAAGCTTTCTTT,CASSVYSPGGQGRKAFF